A selection of T cell receptor beta chains follows, all from one sample in a study of blood T cells in healthy people across ages. TCRdb processed the 5' RACE reads anew with MiXCR; each CDR3 protein has one entry. Of about 800,000 distinct CDR3 sequences listed, around 25% were seen once; the top ten hold under 4%. In addition, the sample was reused for a study of T cells of mothers and their children.

The sample comprised blood. The source is a boy aged 10-17 years in good health. Both conserved end residues are part of each CDR3. A D gene is named only where the DNA matches it firmly. Clone size is given for some rows only: seen once, a few or many times, or a class if the clone is expanded.

NA | TRBJ1-4 | TRBV7-2 | NA | TGTGCCAGCAGCCAGCAGGGGTACCAAAATGAAAAACTGTTTTTT | CASSQQGYQNEKLFF
TRBD2 | TRBJ2-7 | TRBV18 | NA | TGTGCCAGCTCTCGAGGAGGGACTAGCGGCGAGCAGTACTTC | CASSRGGTSGEQYF
TRBD1 | TRBJ2-7 | TRBV6-6 | NA | TGTGCTTCCTCCGACAGGGTGGTCGTTGACGAGCAGTACTTC | CASSDRVVVDEQYF
TRBD2 | TRBJ2-3 | TRBV2 | once | TGTGCCAGCAGTGGAGGTCCCAGCGGGGGGGCATTGGTTCCAGATACGCAGTATTTT | CASSGGPSGGALVPDTQYF
TRBD2 | TRBJ2-1 | TRBV4-1 | NA | TGCGCCAGCAGCTCCATATTAGACGGGAGGGCCTCCTACAATGAGCAGTTCTTC | CASSSILDGRASYNEQFF
NA | TRBJ1-2 | TRBV3-1 | NA | TGTGCCAGCAGCCAAGGGACAGACGGATATGGCTACACCTTC | CASSQGTDGYGYTF
TRBD2 | TRBJ2-7 | TRBV6-6 | few | TGTGCCAGCAGGGTCCCGACTAGCGGGAGGGCATACGAGCAGTACTTC | CASRVPTSGRAYEQYF
TRBD1 | TRBJ2-5 | TRBV7-9 | few | TGTGCCAGCAGCTTAGGGGGACAGGGTGTTGGAGAGACCCAGTACTTC | CASSLGGQGVGETQYF
NA | TRBJ2-2 | TRBV5-6 | few | TGTGCCAGCAGCTTGCGCCGGATCAACACCGGGGAGCTGTTTTTT | CASSLRRINTGELFF
NA | TRBJ2-5 | TRBV11-3 | NA | TGTGCCAGCAGCCTGAGCGGGACAGCAATACAAGAGACCCAGTACTTC | CASSLSGTAIQETQYF
NA | TRBJ2-7 | TRBV5-1 | NA | TGCGCCAGCAGCTCCGAGCTAGCGATCTCCTACGAGCAGTACTTC | CASSSELAISYEQYF
TRBD1 | TRBJ1-1 | TRBV10-3 | NA | TGTGCCATCAGTGAGGAGACAGGGGGGGGGAACACTGAAGCTTTCTTT | CAISEETGGGNTEAFF
NA | TRBJ2-7 | TRBV29-1 | NA | TGCAGCGTTGAAGTTGGGACGGACGAGCAGTACTTC | CSVEVGTDEQYF
NA | TRBJ1-6 | TRBV27 | few | TGTGCCAGCAGTCTAAATTCTTCACCCCTCCACTTT | CASSLNSSPLHF
NA | TRBJ2-3 | TRBV4-1 | NA | TGCGCCAGCAGCCAAGATAACTGGGAAACGCAGTATTTT | CASSQDNWETQYF
NA | TRBJ1-4 | TRBV7-2 | few | TGTGCCAGCAGCCCTGGTTCTAATGAAAAACTGTTTTTT | CASSPGSNEKLFF
NA | TRBJ2-1 | TRBV29-1 | few | TGCAGCGTGACTGGATATGGGGCCTCCTACAATGAGCAGTTCTTC | CSVTGYGASYNEQFF
NA | TRBJ2-7 | TRBV29-1 | NA | TGCAGCGTTGAACTCCCCAGCTACGAGCAGTACTTC | CSVELPSYEQYF
NA | TRBJ2-5 | TRBV27 | NA | TGTGCCAGCAGTTTACGGTCTAGCGTGGAGACCCAGTACTTC | CASSLRSSVETQYF
NA | TRBJ2-4 | TRBV4-3 | NA | TGCGCCAGCAGCCAAGACCCGGTGGGTGCCAAAAACATTCAGCACTTC | CASSQDPVGAKNIQHF
NA | TRBJ2-1 | TRBV4-1 | NA | TGCGCCAGCACCAATTTGGAGAACAATGAGCAGTTCTTC | CASTNLENNEQFF
NA | TRBJ1-4 | TRBV25-1 | few | TGTGCCAGCAGCTACGGGACGGATGAAAAACTGTTTTTT | CASSYGTDEKLFF
NA | TRBJ1-4 | TRBV3-1 | once | TGTGCCAGCAGCCCAAGACAGCCAACTAATGAAAAACTGTTTTTT | CASSPRQPTNEKLFF
TRBD2 | TRBJ2-1 | TRBV7-6 | NA | TGTGCCAGCAGCGGCCTAAGCGGGGGGGCCCTGGAGCAGTTCTTC | CASSGLSGGALEQFF
NA | TRBJ2-7 | TRBV6-5 | NA | TGTGCCAGCAGGCGAGGGATTTCCTACGAGCAGTACTTC | CASRRGISYEQYF
TRBD1 | TRBJ2-1 | TRBV19 | NA | TGTGCCACCCTGGAGGGGGACAGGGGGGAGAATGAGCAGTTCTTC | CATLEGDRGENEQFF